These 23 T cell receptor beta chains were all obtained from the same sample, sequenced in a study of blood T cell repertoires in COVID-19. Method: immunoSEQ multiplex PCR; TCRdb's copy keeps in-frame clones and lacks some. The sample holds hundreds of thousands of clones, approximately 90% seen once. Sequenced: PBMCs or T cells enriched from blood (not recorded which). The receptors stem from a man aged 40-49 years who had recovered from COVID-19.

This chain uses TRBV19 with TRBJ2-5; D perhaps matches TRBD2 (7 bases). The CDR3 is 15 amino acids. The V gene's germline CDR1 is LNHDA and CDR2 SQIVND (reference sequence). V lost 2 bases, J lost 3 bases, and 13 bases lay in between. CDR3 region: CASSIPGGPEETQYF. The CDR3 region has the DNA TGTGCCAGTAGTATACCCGGGGGGCCCGAAGAGACCCAGTACTTC.

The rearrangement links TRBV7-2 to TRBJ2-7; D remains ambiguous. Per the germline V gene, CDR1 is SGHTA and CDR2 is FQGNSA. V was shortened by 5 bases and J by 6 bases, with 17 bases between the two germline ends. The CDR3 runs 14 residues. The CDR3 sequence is CASSPWLAVTEQYF. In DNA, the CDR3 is TGTGCCAGCAGCCCCTGGTTGGCTGTCACCGAGCAGTACTTC.

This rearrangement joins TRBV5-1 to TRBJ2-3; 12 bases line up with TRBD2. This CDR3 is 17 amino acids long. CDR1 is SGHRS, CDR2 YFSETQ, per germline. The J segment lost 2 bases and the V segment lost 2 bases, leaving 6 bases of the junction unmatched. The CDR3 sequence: CASSFLAGGPNTDTQYF. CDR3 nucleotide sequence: TGCGCCAGCAGCTTCCTAGCGGGAGGGCCGAACACAGATACGCAGTATTTT.

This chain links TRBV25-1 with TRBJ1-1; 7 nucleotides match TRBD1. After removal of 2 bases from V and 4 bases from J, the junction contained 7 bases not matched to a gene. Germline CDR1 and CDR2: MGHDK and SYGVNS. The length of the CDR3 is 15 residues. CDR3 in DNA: TGTGCCAGCAGTGAAAATCCAGGGGGAGGCACTGAAGCTTTCTTT. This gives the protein CASSENPGGGTEAFF.

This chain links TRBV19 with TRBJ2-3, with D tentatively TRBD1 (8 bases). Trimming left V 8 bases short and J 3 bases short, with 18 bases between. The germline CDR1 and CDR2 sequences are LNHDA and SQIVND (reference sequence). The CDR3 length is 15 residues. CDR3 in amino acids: CASGINRGGTDTQYF. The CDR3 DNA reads TGTGCCAGTGGCATCAACAGGGGGGGGACAGATACGCAGTATTTT.

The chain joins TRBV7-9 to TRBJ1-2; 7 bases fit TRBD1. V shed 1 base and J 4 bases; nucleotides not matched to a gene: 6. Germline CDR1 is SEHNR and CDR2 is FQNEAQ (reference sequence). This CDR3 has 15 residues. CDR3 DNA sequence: TGTGCCAGCAGCTTAGGTCAGGGGGGTGGCTATGGCTACACCTTC. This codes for CASSLGQGGGYGYTF. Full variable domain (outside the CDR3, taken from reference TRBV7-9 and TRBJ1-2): DTGVSQNPRHKITKRGQNVTFRCDPISEHNRLYWYRQTLGQGPEFLTYFQNEAQLEKSRLLSDRFSAERPKGSFSTLEIQRTEQGDSAMYLCASSLGQGGGYGYTFGSGTRLTVV.

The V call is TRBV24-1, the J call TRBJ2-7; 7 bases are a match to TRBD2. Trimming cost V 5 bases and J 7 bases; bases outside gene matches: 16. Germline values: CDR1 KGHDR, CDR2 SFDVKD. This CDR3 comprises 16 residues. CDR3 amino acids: CATSAYGTGGLAEQYF. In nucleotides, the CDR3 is TGTGCCACCAGTGCTTACGGGACGGGGGGTCTGGCGGAGCAGTACTTC.

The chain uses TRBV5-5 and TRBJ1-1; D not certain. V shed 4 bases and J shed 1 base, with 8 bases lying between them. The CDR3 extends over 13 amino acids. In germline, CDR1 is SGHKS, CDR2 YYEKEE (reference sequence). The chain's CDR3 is CASSPSWNTEAFF. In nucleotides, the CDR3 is TGTGCCAGCAGCCCCAGTTGGAACACTGAAGCTTTCTTT.

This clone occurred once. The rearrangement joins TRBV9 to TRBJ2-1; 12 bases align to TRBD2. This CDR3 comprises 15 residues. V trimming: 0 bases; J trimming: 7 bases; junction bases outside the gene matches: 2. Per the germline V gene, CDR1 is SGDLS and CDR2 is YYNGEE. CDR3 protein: CASSVGLAGGNEQFF. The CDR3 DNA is TGTGCCAGCAGCGTAGGGCTAGCGGGGGGGAATGAGCAGTTCTTC.

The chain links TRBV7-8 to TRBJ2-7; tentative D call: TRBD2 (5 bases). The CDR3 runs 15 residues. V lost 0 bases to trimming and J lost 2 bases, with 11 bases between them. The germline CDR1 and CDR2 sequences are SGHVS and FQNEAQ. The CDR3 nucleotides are TGTGCCAGCAGCTTAGCGTTCGACTATACCTACGAGCAGTACTTC. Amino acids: CASSLAFDYTYEQYF.

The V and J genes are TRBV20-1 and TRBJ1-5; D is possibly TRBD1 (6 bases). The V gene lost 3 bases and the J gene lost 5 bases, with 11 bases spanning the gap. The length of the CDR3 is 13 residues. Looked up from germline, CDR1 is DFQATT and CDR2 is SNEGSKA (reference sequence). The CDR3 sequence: CSASRTADQPQHF. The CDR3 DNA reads TGCAGTGCTAGTCGGACAGCCGATCAGCCCCAGCATTTT.

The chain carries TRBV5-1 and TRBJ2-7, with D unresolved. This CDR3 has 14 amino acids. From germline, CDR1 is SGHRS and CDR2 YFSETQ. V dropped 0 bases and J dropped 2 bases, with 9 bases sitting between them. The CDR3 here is CASSLVAATYEQYF. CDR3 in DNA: TGCGCCAGCAGCTTGGTGGCTGCCACCTACGAGCAGTACTTC.

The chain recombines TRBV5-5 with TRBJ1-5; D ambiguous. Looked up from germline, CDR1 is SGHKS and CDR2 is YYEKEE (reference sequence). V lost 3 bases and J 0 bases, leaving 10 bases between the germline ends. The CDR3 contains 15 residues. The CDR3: CASSSFAVSNQPQHF. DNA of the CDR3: TGTGCCAGCAGCTCCTTCGCGGTTAGCAATCAGCCCCAGCATTTT.

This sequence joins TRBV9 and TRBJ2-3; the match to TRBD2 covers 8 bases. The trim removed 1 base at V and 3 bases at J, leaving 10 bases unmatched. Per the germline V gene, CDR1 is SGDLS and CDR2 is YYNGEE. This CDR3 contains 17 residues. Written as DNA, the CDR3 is TGTGCCAGCAGCGTAAGCGGGAGAGGAAGAGGGACAGATACGCAGTATTTT. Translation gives CASSVSGRGRGTDTQYF. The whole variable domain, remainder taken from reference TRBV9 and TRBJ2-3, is DSGVTQTPKHLITATGQRVTLRCSPRSGDLSVYWYQQSLDQGLQFLIQYYNGEERAKGNILERFSAQQFPDLHSELNLSSLELGDSALYFCASSVSGRGRGTDTQYFGPGTRLTVL.

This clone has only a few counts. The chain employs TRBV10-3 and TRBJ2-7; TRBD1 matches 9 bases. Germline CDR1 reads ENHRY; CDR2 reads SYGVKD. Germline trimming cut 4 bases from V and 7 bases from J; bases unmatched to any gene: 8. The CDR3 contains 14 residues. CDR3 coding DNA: TGTGCCATCAGTGTGGACAGGGGTAGGTGGGAGCAGTACTTC. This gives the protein CAISVDRGRWEQYF.

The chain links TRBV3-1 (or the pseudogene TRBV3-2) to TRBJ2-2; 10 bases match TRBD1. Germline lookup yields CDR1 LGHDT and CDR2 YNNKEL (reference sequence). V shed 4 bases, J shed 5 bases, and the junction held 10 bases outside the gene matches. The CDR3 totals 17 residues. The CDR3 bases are TGTGCCAGCAGCCTAGGGACAGGGGCGCTGAGGACCGGGGAGCTGTTTTTT. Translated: CASSLGTGALRTGELFF.

CDR3: CASSVVGSRNQPQHF. In nucleotides, the CDR3 is TGTGCCAGCAGTGTAGTAGGGAGTAGGAATCAGCCCCAGCATTTT. The genes are TRBV2 and TRBJ1-5, with D unresolved. Germline V gene lookup returns CDR1 SNHLY and CDR2 FYNNEI. The CDR3 covers 15 residues. V was cut by 4 bases and J by 4 bases, with 14 bases left in between.

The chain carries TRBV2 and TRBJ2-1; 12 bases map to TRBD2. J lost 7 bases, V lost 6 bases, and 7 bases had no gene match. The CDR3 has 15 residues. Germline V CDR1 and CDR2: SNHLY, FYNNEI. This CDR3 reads CASSPLAGGLNEQFF. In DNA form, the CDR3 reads TGTGCCAGCAGCCCACTAGCGGGAGGTTTAAATGAGCAGTTCTTC.

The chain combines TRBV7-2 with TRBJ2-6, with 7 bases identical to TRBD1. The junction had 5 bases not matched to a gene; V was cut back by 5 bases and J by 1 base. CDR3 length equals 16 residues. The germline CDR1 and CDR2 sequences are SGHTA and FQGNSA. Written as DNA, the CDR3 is TGTGCCAGCAGCAAACAGGGGTGGTCTGGGGCCAACGTCCTGACTTTC. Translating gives CASSKQGWSGANVLTF.

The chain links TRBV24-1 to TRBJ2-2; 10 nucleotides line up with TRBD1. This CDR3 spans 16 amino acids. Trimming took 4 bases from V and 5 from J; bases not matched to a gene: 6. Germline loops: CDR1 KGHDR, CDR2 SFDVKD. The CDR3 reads CATSDPTGGPTGELFF. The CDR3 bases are TGTGCCACCAGTGACCCGACAGGGGGCCCGACCGGGGAGCTGTTTTTT.

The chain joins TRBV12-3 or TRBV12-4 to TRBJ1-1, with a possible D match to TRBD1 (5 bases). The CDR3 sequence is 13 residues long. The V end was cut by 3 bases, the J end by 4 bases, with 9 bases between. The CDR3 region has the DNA TGTGCCAGCAGTTTTTGGGGCCGCACTGAAGCTTTCTTT. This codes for CASSFWGRTEAFF.

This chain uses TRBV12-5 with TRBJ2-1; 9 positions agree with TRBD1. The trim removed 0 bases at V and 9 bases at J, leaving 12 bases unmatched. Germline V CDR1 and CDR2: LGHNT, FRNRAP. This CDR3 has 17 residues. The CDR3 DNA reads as TGTGCTAGTGGTTTGGTACGGAGGGGACAGGGAGGTCCTGAGCAGTTCTTC. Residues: CASGLVRRGQGGPEQFF.

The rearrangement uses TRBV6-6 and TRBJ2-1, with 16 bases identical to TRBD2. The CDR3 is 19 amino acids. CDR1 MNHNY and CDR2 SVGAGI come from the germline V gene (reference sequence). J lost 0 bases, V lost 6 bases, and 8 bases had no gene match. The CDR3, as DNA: TGTGCCAGCAGCTCCGGGACTAGCGGGAGGGGTTACTCCTACAATGAGCAGTTCTTC. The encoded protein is CASSSGTSGRGYSYNEQFF.